Shown below are 4 T cell receptor beta chains from a single sample sequenced in a study of OX40 agonist ivuxolimab in advanced cancers. Clones were sequenced by immunoSEQ multiplex PCR, and TCRdb holds only the in-frame ones, with some missing. The sample lists roughly 70,000 clones, about four fifths occurring once. This specimen was CD4+ or CD8+ T cells sorted from blood, taken in a trial of the OX40 agonist ivuxolimab. The receptor set was obtained from an adult with an advanced solid tumor such as melanoma, head and neck, liver or kidney cancer.

This clone has a handful of counts. The chain has TRBV7-3 and TRBJ2-3; no definite D call. The CDR3 is 14 amino acids. From germline, CDR1 is SGHTA and CDR2 FQGTGA. Trimming pared 3 bases from V and 0 bases from J, leaving 7 bases between. CDR3 sequence: CASSFRFSTDTQYF. In nucleotides, the CDR3 is TGTGCCAGCAGCTTTAGATTTAGCACAGATACGCAGTATTTT.

The chain carries TRBV10-3 and TRBJ2-3; 9 bases line up with TRBD2. From germline, CDR1 is ENHRY and CDR2 SYGVKD. The CDR3 length is 15 residues. V dropped 6 bases and J dropped 2; count of bases not matched to a gene: 6. CDR3 sequence: CAIRDSGSDTDTQYF. CDR3 sequence (DNA): TGTGCCATCAGGGATAGCGGGAGTGACACAGATACGCAGTATTTT.

The chain is built from TRBV4-2 and TRBJ1-1; D is unclear. This CDR3 is built from 16 residues. Trimming took off 1 base at V and 1 base at J, with 13 bases between the two ends. CDR1 is LGHNA, CDR2 YNFKEQ, per germline. The CDR3 loop is CASSQGIGLTNTEAFF. In DNA form, the CDR3 reads TGTGCCAGCAGCCAAGGAATAGGACTCACGAACACTGAAGCTTTCTTT.

The V and J genes are TRBV28 and TRBJ2-2; 10 nucleotides match TRBD1. The V segment lost 3 bases and the J segment 0 bases; nucleotides outside the gene matches: 7. This CDR3 is built from 18 residues. CDR1 is MDHEN, CDR2 SYDVKM, per germline. This chain's CDR3 is CASSFDRGLFANTGELFF. The CDR3 DNA follows: TGTGCCAGCAGTTTCGACAGGGGGCTGTTCGCGAACACCGGGGAGCTGTTTTTT.